This TCR beta chain was sequenced during a study of blood T cells in healthy people across ages. Findings and caveats of the study: A roughly linear age-dependent decrease characterized TCR beta diversity per million T cells.

Sample-barcoded 5' priming and a J-beta primer mix drove a second PCR of about 6 to 12 cycles. TCRdb called the 5' RACE reads again in MiXCR, with one record for every CDR3 protein. The sample shows under 750,000 distinct CDR3 sequences, roughly 48% of them seen only once. In regard to this clonotype: Its antigen remains unknown.

Deletions cut 10 bases from V and 2 bases from J, with 18 bases between. Looked up from germline, CDR1 is MDHEN and CDR2 is SYDVKM. The CDR3 has 14 amino acids. Per sample, no less than 5.5 micrograms of total RNA were extracted. The chain combines TRBV28 with TRBJ2-7, with D unresolved. Material: blood. This clonotype was obtained from an older man in good health. The CDR3 reads CATRIDAGPYEQYF. CDR3 coding DNA: TGTGCCACCCGGATCGATGCAGGACCCTACGAGCAGTACTTC.